Below, one T cell receptor (beta chain) is given with its context. This sample is drawn from a study of blood T cell repertoires in COVID-19. As for the study in general: The origin of the acute and convalescent COVID-19 samples was the United States, Italy and Spain. The analysed material was cDNA or gDNA that came from T cells, B-cell-depleted T cells, or PBMCs.

V shed 4 bases and J 7 bases; nucleotides not matched to a gene: 8. Germline V lookup: CDR1 SGHRS, CDR2 YFSETQ. This CDR3 has 14 amino acids. As originally analysed: Estimates of nucleated cell counts were drawn from the amplification of reference gene primers. Only in-frame clones appear in the TCRdb table, and some are missing; sequencing was by immunoSEQ multiplex PCR. D and trimming come from the DNA, and the V and J calls and clone size come from that table. The data show over 50,000 clones, just under 80% seen once. This receptor was taken from a human donor with active or convalescent COVID-19. The donor label of this sample is uncertain. Sequenced input: peripheral blood. The genes are TRBV5-1 and TRBJ2-5; 9 bases agree with TRBD2. The CDR3 region is CASSLVGTSPTQYF. The CDR3 DNA sequence: TGCGCCAGCAGCCTGGTGGGGACTAGCCCGACCCAGTACTTC.